This passage covers 30 T cell receptor beta chains from one sample sequenced in a study of hypomethylating agent response in myelodysplastic syndrome. Produced via immunoSEQ multiplex PCR; TCRdb's table is partial and in-frame only. The sample consists of 1,500 to 2,000 clones, about 89% of them appearing once. Sequenced material: bone marrow, taken before or after starting hypomethylating agent treatment for myelodysplastic syndrome (not recorded which). The receptors here all came from a human donor with myelodysplastic syndrome.

The rearrangement uses TRBV19 and TRBJ2-7; D might be TRBD1 (6 bases). Per germline, CDR1 LNHDA and CDR2 SQIVND (reference sequence). This CDR3 has 16 residues. V lost 6 bases and J lost 3, with 21 bases in between. The CDR3 loop is CASSPWGQGYLYEQYF. The CDR3 DNA is TGTGCCAGTAGCCCGTGGGGGCAGGGATATCTCTACGAGCAGTACTTC.

The chain couples TRBV19 to TRBJ1-2; D might be TRBD1 (6 bases). Trimming shortened V by 4 bases and J by 5 bases, and 14 bases separated the two germline ends. The CDR3 consists of 14 residues. CDR1 is LNHDA, CDR2 SQIVND, per germline (reference sequence). The CDR3 is CASSTRTVRYGYTF. CDR3 in DNA: TGTGCCAGTAGTACCCGGACAGTGCGGTATGGCTACACCTTC.

The chain combines TRBV2 with TRBJ1-2; maybe TRBD1 (5 bases). The CDR3 sequence is 13 residues long. The germline CDR1 and CDR2 sequences are SNHLY and FYNNEI. The V end was cut by 6 bases, the J end by 3 bases, with 11 bases between. The CDR3 sequence is CASRLTDDYGYTF. DNA for the CDR3: TGTGCCAGCAGACTGACAGATGACTATGGCTACACCTTC. The complete variable domain, with remaining parts taken from reference TRBV2 and TRBJ1-2, reads EPEVTQTPSHQVTQMGQEVILRCVPISNHLYFYWYRQILGQKVEFLVSFYNNEISEKSEIFDDQFSVERPDGSNFTLKIRSTKLEDSAMYFCASRLTDDYGYTFGSGTRLTVV.

This clone was seen only once. The chain recombines TRBV7-9 with TRBJ2-1; 7 bases are shared with TRBD2. V shed 5 bases, J shed 2 bases, and the junction held 9 bases outside the gene matches. The CDR3 runs 16 residues. Per the germline V gene, CDR1 is SEHNR and CDR2 is FQNEAQ (reference sequence). The CDR3 DNA reads TGTGCCAGCAGCCGGGCCCCTAGCGGCCCCTACAATGAGCAGTTCTTC. Amino acids: CASSRAPSGPYNEQFF. Based on the CDR3 plus reference TRBV7-9 and TRBJ2-1, the full variable domain is DTGVSQNPRHKITKRGQNVTFRCDPISEHNRLYWYRQTLGQGPEFLTYFQNEAQLEKSRLLSDRFSAERPKGSFSTLEIQRTEQGDSAMYLCASSRAPSGPYNEQFFGPGTRLTVL.

The DNA for the CDR3 is TGTGCCAGCAGCGTCGCTCAGGGGTCTGGAAACACCATATATTTT. This sequence encodes CASSVAQGSGNTIYF. The V call is TRBV9, the J call TRBJ1-3, with D perhaps matching TRBD1 (6 bases). The germline V gene has CDR1 SGDLS and CDR2 YYNGEE. The CDR3 is 15 amino acids. V was pared by 2 bases and J by 1 base, with 10 bases between.

The rearrangement uses TRBV29-1 and TRBJ1-1; D may be TRBD1 (6 bases). Per the germline V gene, CDR1 is SQVTM and CDR2 is ANQGSEA. This CDR3 is 18 amino acids long. The V gene lost 6 bases and the J gene lost 1 base, with 27 bases spanning the gap. This chain's CDR3 is CSVRVAGTFFQGNTEAFF. In DNA, the CDR3 is TGCAGCGTAAGGGTCGCCGGGACATTTTTCCAGGGGAACACTGAAGCTTTCTTT.

The V gene is TRBV7-2, the J gene TRBJ2-1, with 7 nucleotides matching TRBD1. This CDR3 has 11 residues. V was pared by 5 bases and J by 10 bases, with 2 bases of the junction left unmatched. Looked up from germline, CDR1 is SGHTA and CDR2 is FQGNSA. The DNA of the CDR3 is TGTGCCAGCAGCCCGGACAGGGAGCAGTTCTTC. Protein product: CASSPDREQFF.

This sequence joins TRBV7-9 and TRBJ2-2; 8 bases map to TRBD2. Germline loops: CDR1 SEHNR, CDR2 FQNEAQ (reference sequence). CDR3 length: 15 residues. V trimming: 6 bases; J trimming: 3 bases; junction bases outside the gene matches: 6. The CDR3 DNA sequence: TGTGCCAGCAGACCCGGGGGGGCCTACACCGGGGAGCTGTTTTTT. It translates to CASRPGGAYTGELFF.

This clone was counted a few times. The chain carries TRBV2 and TRBJ2-7; 13 nucleotides agree with TRBD2. Germline CDR1 SNHLY, CDR2 FYNNEI. V shed 6 bases and J 6 bases; nucleotides not matched to a gene: 2. The CDR3 sequence is 13 residues long. The DNA for the CDR3 is TGTGCCAGCAGGACTAGCGGGGGGACCGAGCAGTACTTC. It codes for CASRTSGGTEQYF.

The rearrangement links TRBV9 to TRBJ2-3; 8 bases align to TRBD2. This CDR3 has 15 amino acids. V shed 0 bases and J 4 bases; nucleotides not matched to a gene: 4. Germline V gene lookup returns CDR1 SGDLS and CDR2 YYNGEE. The CDR3 sequence is CASSVAGGRADTQYF. CDR3 nucleotides: TGTGCCAGCAGCGTAGCGGGGGGGCGAGCAGATACGCAGTATTTT.

The chain couples TRBV6-1 to TRBJ2-7; D might be TRBD1 or TRBD2, each matching 5 bases. CDR3 size: 15 residues. Germline V CDR1 and CDR2: MNHNS, SASEGT. V was clipped by 2 bases and J by 0 bases, with 11 bases between them. The CDR3 here is CASSELGTSSYEQYF. CDR3 nucleotides: TGTGCCAGCAGTGAACTGGGGACGAGCTCCTACGAGCAGTACTTC.

A few counts support this clone. The chain employs TRBV18 and TRBJ1-5, with D hard to call. The CDR3 is made up of 19 amino acids. Germline-derived CDR1 and CDR2 are KGHSH and LQKENI. Trimming removed 5 bases at V and 0 bases at J, with 23 bases between. The CDR3 DNA reads as TGTGCCAGCTCAGCTCGACCGCACCCCCTCCAGTATAGCAATCAGCCCCAGCATTTT. Amino acids: CASSARPHPLQYSNQPQHF.

The rearrangement joins TRBV4-1 to TRBJ2-3; 11 nucleotides match TRBD2. Looked up from germline, CDR1 is MGHRA and CDR2 is YSYEKL. V shed 3 bases and J 4 bases; nucleotides not matched to a gene: 15. The CDR3 has 19 residues. In nucleotides, the CDR3 is TGCGCCAGCAGCCACCCTAGCGGGGGGCCCCCGGGTCGTCCAGATACGCAGTATTTT. It codes for CASSHPSGGPPGRPDTQYF.

V and J are TRBV7-2 and TRBJ2-7, with D maybe TRBD1 (5 bases). CDR3 size: 14 residues. The V and J ends lost 6 bases and 5 bases respectively, with 17 bases between them. Germline V CDR1 and CDR2: SGHTA, FQGNSA. CDR3: CASRLRQSFDEQYF. CDR3 in DNA: TGTGCCAGCAGGTTGCGACAGTCCTTCGACGAGCAGTACTTC.

This clone was picked up one time. The chain couples TRBV5-1 to TRBJ2-3; 7 nucleotides match TRBD2. Germline V gene sequence: CDR1 SGHRS, CDR2 YFSETQ. The V segment lost 3 bases and the J segment 4 bases; nucleotides outside the gene matches: 2. The CDR3 runs to 13 residues. The CDR3 sequence is CASSSGGSDTQYF. The CDR3, as DNA: TGCGCCAGCAGCTCCGGGGGGTCAGATACGCAGTATTTT.

The CDR3 region is CASSVQQDGIQYF. In DNA, the CDR3 is TGTGCCAGCAGCGTACAACAAGATGGAATTCAGTACTTC. V is TRBV9 and J is TRBJ2-4, with D hard to call. Trimming stripped 1 base from V and 10 bases from J, with 12 bases between. The CDR3 extends over 13 amino acids. Germline CDR1 and CDR2: SGDLS and YYNGEE.

The CDR3 nucleotides read TGTGCCAGCAGCTTAGTGAGGAACACTGAAGCTTTCTTT. Protein: CASSLVRNTEAFF. This rearrangement joins TRBV11-2 to TRBJ1-1, with D uncertain. Germline CDR1 SGHAT, CDR2 FQNNGV. The CDR3 runs to 13 residues. Between the trimmed V and J ends, which lost 1 base and 1 base, there was a span of 4 bases.

Points on this clone: At one of its ends the junction is not consistent with the germline gene, which may arise from a read error. The J gene is TRBJ1-5, the V gene TRBV7-9, with D unresolved. Germline lookup yields CDR1 SEHNR and CDR2 FQNEAQ (reference sequence). The CDR3 sequence is 12 residues long. The CDR3 nucleotides are TGTGCCAGCAGCTTAGGCAAACAGCCCCAGCATTTT. It codes for CASSLGKQPQHF.

This clone was detected only once. The V call is TRBV27, the J call TRBJ2-1; TRBD1 aligns across 10 bases. Germline values: CDR1 MNHEY, CDR2 SMNVEV (reference sequence). The length of the CDR3 is 15 residues. V shed 5 bases, J shed 5 bases, and the junction held 6 bases outside the gene matches. In DNA, the CDR3 is TGTGCCAGCAGTCCGCGACAGGGGGCCCACAATGAGCAGTTCTTC. This encodes CASSPRQGAHNEQFF.

This clone was counted between two and nine times. This sequence joins TRBV2 and TRBJ1-5; TRBD1 might be the D (6 bases). Germline-derived CDR1 and CDR2 are SNHLY and FYNNEI. The CDR3 length is 16 residues. Trimming removed 5 bases from V and 0 bases from J, with 14 bases in between. The CDR3 bases are TGTGCCAGCAGTCGGGTACAGGGATATAGCAATCAGCCCCAGCATTTT. This sequence encodes CASSRVQGYSNQPQHF.

The V gene is TRBV7-9, the J gene TRBJ2-1, with TRBD2 matching 7 bases. V shed 5 bases and J 8 bases; nucleotides not matched to a gene: 15. CDR1 and CDR2 (germline): SEHNR, FQNEAQ (reference sequence). CDR3 size: 16 residues. CDR3: CASSPPGREGSDEQFF. As DNA, the CDR3 is TGTGCCAGCAGCCCGCCGGGCAGGGAGGGCTCCGATGAGCAGTTCTTC.

This chain joins TRBV7-2 and TRBJ2-3, with D perhaps given as TRBD1 or TRBD2 (5 bases each). Germline CDR1 reads SGHTA; CDR2 reads FQGNSA. The V end lost 7 bases, the J end lost 11 bases, and 19 bases lay between the germline ends. The CDR3 loop spans 13 amino acids. CDR3 in amino acids: CASTPGPQIGQYF. The CDR3 nucleotides read TGTGCCAGCACCCCGGGACCCCAGATAGGGCAGTATTTT.

The chain combines TRBV2 with TRBJ2-7; no definite D call. The CDR3 loop spans 16 amino acids. In germline, CDR1 is SNHLY, CDR2 FYNNEI. Trimming left V 3 bases short and J 2 bases short, with 17 bases between. The CDR3: CASSDKGPLKPYEQYF. The CDR3, as DNA: TGTGCCAGCAGTGATAAGGGCCCTCTAAAACCCTACGAGCAGTACTTC.

This CDR3 reads CASSIAASGAFSTDTQYF. The DNA of the CDR3 is TGTGCCAGTAGTATTGCGGCTAGCGGGGCCTTTAGCACAGATACGCAGTATTTT. The chain links TRBV19 to TRBJ2-3, with TRBD2 identical over 9 bases. This CDR3 has 18 residues. The J segment lost 0 bases and the V segment lost 3 bases, leaving 10 bases of the junction unmatched. Looked up from germline, CDR1 is LNHDA and CDR2 is SQIVND (reference sequence).

The chain joins TRBV9 to TRBJ2-2, with 8 bases identical to TRBD1. The J segment lost 3 bases and the V segment lost 2 bases, leaving 6 bases of the junction unmatched. This CDR3 region has 16 residues. The germline CDR1 and CDR2 sequences are SGDLS and YYNGEE. CDR3 coding DNA: TGTGCCAGCAGCGTGACAGGGGACATGTACACCGGGGAGCTGTTTTTT. Amino acids: CASSVTGDMYTGELFF.

The rearrangement links TRBV12-5 to TRBJ1-5; D is possibly TRBD1 (5 bases). The CDR3 has 15 residues. V was cut by 6 bases and J by 1 base, with 13 bases left in between. CDR1 is LGHNT and CDR2 is FRNRAP in the germline V gene. In DNA, the CDR3 is TGTGCTAGTGGACAAGGGACCGCCAGCAATCAGCCCCAGCATTTT. Translation gives CASGQGTASNQPQHF. Variable domain in full (rest from reference TRBV12-5 and TRBJ1-5): DARVTQTPRHKVTEMGQEVTMRCQPILGHNTVFWYRQTMMQGLELLAYFRNRAPLDDSGMPKDRFSAEMPDATLATLKIQPSEPRDSAVYFCASGQGTASNQPQHFGDGTRLSIL.

The chain combines TRBV5-1 with TRBJ2-1; D is perhaps TRBD1 (6 bases). This CDR3 is built from 15 residues. V shed 0 bases and J shed 1 base, with 8 bases lying between them. Germline CDR1 is SGHRS and CDR2 is YFSETQ. CDR3: CASSLDRVSYNEQFF. The CDR3 nucleotides read TGCGCCAGCAGCTTGGACAGGGTGTCCTACAATGAGCAGTTCTTC.

The chain recombines TRBV28 with TRBJ1-2, with 10 bases matching TRBD1. Losses at the gene ends were 6 bases for V and 4 bases for J; bases not matched to a gene: 8. CDR1 MDHEN and CDR2 SYDVKM come from the germline V gene. The CDR3 is 15 amino acids. CDR3 protein: CASRTTGGRVYGYTF. DNA of the CDR3: TGTGCCAGCAGAACGACAGGGGGCCGAGTCTATGGCTACACCTTC.

J is TRBJ2-6 and V is TRBV27, with D uncertain. The CDR3 loop spans 13 amino acids. V was pared by 6 bases and J by 1 base, with 4 bases between. The V gene's germline CDR1 is MNHEY and CDR2 SMNVEV (reference sequence). CDR3 sequence reads: CASRGSGANVLTF. CDR3 nucleotides: TGTGCCAGCAGGGGATCTGGGGCCAACGTCCTGACTTTC. The complete variable domain, with remaining parts taken from reference TRBV27 and TRBJ2-6, reads EAQVTQNPRYLITVTGKKLTVTCSQNMNHEYMSWYRQDPGLGLRQIYYSMNVEVTDKGDVPEGYKVSRKEKRNFPLILESPSPNQTSLYFCASRGSGANVLTFGAGSRLTVL.

V is TRBV11-2 and J is TRBJ2-1; 13 bases map to TRBD2. In germline, CDR1 is SGHAT, CDR2 FQNNGV. Trimming took 3 bases from V and 14 from J; bases not matched to a gene: 7. This CDR3 is built from 14 residues. The CDR3 reads CASSLGLAGRAEFF. The DNA for the CDR3 is TGTGCCAGCAGCTTGGGACTAGCGGGGCGAGCAGAGTTCTTC.